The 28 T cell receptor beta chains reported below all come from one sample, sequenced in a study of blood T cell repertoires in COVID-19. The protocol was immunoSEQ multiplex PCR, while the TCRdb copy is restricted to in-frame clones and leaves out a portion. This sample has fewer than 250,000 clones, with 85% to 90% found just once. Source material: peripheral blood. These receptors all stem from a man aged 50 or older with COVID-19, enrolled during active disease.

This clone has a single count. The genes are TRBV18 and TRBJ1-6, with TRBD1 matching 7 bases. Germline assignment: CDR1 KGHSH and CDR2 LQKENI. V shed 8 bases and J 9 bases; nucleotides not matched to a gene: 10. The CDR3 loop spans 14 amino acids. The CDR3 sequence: CASGSGQYGSPLHF. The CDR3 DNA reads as TGTGCCAGCGGGTCGGGACAGTATGGTTCACCCCTCCACTTT.

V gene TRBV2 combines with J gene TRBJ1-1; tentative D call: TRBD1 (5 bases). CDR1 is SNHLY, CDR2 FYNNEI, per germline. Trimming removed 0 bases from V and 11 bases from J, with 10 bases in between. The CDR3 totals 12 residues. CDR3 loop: CASSEASRAAFF. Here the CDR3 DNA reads TGTGCCAGCAGTGAAGCGTCCAGGGCGGCTTTCTTT.

CDR3 nucleotides: TGTGCCAGTAGCCGACAGGGAGAGACTGAAGCTTTCTTT. Protein: CASSRQGETEAFF. The chain links TRBV19 to TRBJ1-1; the match to TRBD1 covers 7 bases. V dropped 6 bases and J dropped 5; count of bases not matched to a gene: 6. The CDR3 is 13 amino acids. Looked up from germline, CDR1 is LNHDA and CDR2 is SQIVND (reference sequence).

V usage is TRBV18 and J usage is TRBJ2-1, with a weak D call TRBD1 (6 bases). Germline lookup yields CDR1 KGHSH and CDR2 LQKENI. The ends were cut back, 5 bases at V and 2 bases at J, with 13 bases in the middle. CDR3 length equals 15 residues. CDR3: CASSVQGLAYNEQFF. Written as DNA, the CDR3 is TGTGCCAGCTCAGTACAGGGCCTGGCCTACAATGAGCAGTTCTTC.

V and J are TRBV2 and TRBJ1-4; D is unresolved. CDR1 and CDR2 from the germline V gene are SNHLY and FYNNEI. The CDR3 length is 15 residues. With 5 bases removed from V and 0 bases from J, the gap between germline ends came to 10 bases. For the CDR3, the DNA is TGTGCCAGCAGTACCCAGACTTCAACTAATGAAAAACTGTTTTTT. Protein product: CASSTQTSTNEKLFF.

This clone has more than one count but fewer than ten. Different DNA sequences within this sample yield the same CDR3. CDR3 sequence: CASSQEGQTNSPLHF. The CDR3 DNA sequence: TGTGCCAGCAGCCAAGAGGGACAAACTAATTCACCCCTCCACTTT. The chain links TRBV3-1 (or the pseudogene TRBV3-2) to TRBJ1-6; tentative D call: TRBD1 (6 bases). The CDR3 runs 15 residues. Germline CDR1 reads LGHDT; CDR2 reads YNNKEL (reference sequence). Trimming stripped 0 bases from V and 6 bases from J, with 9 bases between.

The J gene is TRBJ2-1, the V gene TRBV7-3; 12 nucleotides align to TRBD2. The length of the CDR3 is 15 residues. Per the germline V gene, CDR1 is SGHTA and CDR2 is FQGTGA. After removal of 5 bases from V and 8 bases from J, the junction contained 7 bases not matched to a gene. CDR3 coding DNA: TGTGCCAGCAGCCCAAAACTAGCGGGGGGCGATGAGCAGTTCTTC. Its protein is CASSPKLAGGDEQFF.

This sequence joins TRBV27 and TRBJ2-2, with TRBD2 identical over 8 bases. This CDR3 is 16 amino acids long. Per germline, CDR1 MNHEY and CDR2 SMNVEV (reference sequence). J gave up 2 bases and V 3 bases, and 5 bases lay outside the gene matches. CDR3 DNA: TGTGCCAGCAGTTTTTTACTAGCGGAAAACACCGGGGAGCTGTTTTTT. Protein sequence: CASSFLLAENTGELFF.

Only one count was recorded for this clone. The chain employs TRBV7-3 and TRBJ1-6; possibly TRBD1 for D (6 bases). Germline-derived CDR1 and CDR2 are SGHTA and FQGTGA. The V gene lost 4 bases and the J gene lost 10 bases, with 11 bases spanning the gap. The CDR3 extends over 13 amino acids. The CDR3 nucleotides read TGTGCCAGCAGCTCCACAGGGAACTCACCCCTCCACTTT. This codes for CASSSTGNSPLHF.

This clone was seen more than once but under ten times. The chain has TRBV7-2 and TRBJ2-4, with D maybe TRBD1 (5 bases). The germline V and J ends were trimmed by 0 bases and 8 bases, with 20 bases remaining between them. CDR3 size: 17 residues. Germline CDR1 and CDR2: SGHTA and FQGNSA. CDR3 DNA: TGTGCCAGCAGCTTAGCCAGGGATCAGCCCCCCCTCCACATTCAGTACTTC. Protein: CASSLARDQPPLHIQYF.

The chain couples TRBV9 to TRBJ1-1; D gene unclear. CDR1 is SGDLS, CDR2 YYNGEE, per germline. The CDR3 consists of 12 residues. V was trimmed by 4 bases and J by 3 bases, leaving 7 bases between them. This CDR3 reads CASSTQDTEAFF. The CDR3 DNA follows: TGTGCCAGCAGCACTCAAGACACTGAAGCTTTCTTT. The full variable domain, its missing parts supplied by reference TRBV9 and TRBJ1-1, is DSGVTQTPKHLITATGQRVTLRCSPRSGDLSVYWYQQSLDQGLQFLIQYYNGEERAKGNILERFSAQQFPDLHSELNLSSLELGDSALYFCASSTQDTEAFFGQGTRLTVV.

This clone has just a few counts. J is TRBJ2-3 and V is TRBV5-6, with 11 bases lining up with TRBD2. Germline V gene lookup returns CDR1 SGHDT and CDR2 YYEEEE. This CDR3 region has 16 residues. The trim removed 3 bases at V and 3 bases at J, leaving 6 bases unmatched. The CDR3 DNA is TGTGCCAGCAGCTACGCGACTAGCGGGACGACAGATACGCAGTATTTT. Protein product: CASSYATSGTTDTQYF.

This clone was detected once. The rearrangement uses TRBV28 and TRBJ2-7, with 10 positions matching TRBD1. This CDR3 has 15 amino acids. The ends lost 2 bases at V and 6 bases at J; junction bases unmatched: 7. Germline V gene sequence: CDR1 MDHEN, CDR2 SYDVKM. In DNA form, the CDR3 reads TGTGCCAGCAGTTTAATGGCGGACAGGGGGTCCGAGCAGTACTTC. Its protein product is CASSLMADRGSEQYF.

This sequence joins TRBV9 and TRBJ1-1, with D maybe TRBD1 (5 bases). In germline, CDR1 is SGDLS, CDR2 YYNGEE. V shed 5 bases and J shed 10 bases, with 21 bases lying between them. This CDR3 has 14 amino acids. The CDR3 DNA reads TGTGCCAGCAGTCCTCCCGGTGGGGGGGTGATAGCTTTCTTT. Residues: CASSPPGGGVIAFF.

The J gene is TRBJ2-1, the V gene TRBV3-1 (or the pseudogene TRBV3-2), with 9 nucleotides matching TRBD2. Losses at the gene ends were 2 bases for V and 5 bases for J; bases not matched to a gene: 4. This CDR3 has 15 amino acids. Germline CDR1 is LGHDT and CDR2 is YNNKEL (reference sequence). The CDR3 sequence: CASSQLAGVNNEQFF. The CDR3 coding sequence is TGTGCCAGCAGCCAATTAGCGGGAGTAAACAATGAGCAGTTCTTC.

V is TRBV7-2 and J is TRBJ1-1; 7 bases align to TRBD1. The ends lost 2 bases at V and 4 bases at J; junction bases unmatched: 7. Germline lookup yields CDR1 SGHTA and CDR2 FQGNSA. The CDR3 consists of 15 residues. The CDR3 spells CASSLLNAGGTEAFF. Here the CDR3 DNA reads TGTGCCAGCAGCTTACTCAACGCAGGGGGCACTGAAGCTTTCTTT.

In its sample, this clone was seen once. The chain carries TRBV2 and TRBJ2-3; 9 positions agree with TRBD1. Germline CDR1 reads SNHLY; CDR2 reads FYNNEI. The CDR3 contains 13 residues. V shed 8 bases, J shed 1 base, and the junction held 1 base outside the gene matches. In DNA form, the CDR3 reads TGTGCCAGCTGGGACAGGGGCACAGATACGCAGTATTTT. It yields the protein CASWDRGTDTQYF.

The CDR3 loop is CASRDTNSPLHF. CDR3 DNA: TGTGCCAGCCGGGACACGAATTCACCCCTCCACTTT. V gene TRBV25-1 combines with J gene TRBJ1-6, with a possible D match to TRBD1 (6 bases). Trimming took off 8 bases at V and 7 bases at J, with 9 bases between the two ends. This CDR3 region has 12 residues. Germline-derived CDR1 and CDR2 are MGHDK and SYGVNS.

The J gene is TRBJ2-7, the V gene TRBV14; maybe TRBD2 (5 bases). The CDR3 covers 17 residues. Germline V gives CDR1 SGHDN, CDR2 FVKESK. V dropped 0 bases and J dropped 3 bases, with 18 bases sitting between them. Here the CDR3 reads CASSQEKVPGTYYEQYF. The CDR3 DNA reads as TGTGCCAGCAGCCAAGAGAAAGTACCGGGAACCTACTACGAGCAGTACTTC. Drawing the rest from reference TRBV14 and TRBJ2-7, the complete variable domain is EAGVTQFPSHSVIEKGQTVTLRCDPISGHDNLYWYRRVMGKEIKFLLHFVKESKQDESGMPNNRFLAERTGGTYSTLKVQPAELEDSGVYFCASSQEKVPGTYYEQYFGPGTRLTVT.

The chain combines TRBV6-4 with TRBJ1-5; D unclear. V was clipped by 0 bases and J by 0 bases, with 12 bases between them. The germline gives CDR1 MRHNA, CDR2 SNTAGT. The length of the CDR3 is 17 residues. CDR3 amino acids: CASSDSRCTRSNQPQHF. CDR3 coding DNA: TGTGCCAGCAGTGACTCGAGGTGCACACGTAGCAATCAGCCCCAGCATTTT.

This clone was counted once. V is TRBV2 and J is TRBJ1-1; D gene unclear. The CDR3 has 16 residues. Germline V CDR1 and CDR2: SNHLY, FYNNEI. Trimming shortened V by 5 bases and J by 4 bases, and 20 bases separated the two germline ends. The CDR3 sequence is CASSPGSAGGGTEAFF. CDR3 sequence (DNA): TGTGCCAGCAGTCCCGGTAGCGCAGGCGGAGGCACTGAAGCTTTCTTT.

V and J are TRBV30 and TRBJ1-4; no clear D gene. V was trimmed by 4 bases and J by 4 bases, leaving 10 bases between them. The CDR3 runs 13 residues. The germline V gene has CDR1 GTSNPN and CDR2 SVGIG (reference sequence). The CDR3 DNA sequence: TGTGCCTGGACCCATGGCAGTAATGAAAAACTGTTTTTT. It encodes CAWTHGSNEKLFF.

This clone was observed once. The CDR3 spells CASSFSTGGNEKLFF. DNA of the CDR3: TGCGCCAGCAGCTTCTCGACAGGAGGTAATGAAAAACTGTTTTTT. The chain carries TRBV5-1 and TRBJ1-4; D might be TRBD1 (6 bases). The CDR3 length is 15 residues. Trimming stripped 2 bases from V and 4 bases from J, with 12 bases between. The V gene's germline CDR1 is SGHRS and CDR2 YFSETQ.

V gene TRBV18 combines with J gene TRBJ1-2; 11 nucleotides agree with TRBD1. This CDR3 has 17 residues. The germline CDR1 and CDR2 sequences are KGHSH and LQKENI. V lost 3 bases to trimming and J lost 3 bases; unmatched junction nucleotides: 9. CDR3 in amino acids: CASSPPPGTGGDYGYTF. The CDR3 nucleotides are TGTGCCAGCTCACCCCCCCCCGGGACAGGGGGAGACTATGGCTACACCTTC. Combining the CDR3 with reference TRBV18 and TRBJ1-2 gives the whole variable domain NAGVMQNPRHLVRRRGQEARLRCSPMKGHSHVYWYRQLPEEGLKFMVYLQKENIIDESGMPKERFSAEFPKEGPSILRIQQVVRGDSAAYFCASSPPPGTGGDYGYTFGSGTRLTVV.

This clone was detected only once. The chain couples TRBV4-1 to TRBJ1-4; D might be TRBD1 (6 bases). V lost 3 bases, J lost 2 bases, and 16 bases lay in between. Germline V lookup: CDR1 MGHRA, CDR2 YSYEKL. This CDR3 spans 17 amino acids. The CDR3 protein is CASSHLGQGKTNEKLFF. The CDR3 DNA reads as TGCGCCAGCAGCCACCTGGGGCAGGGGAAGACTAATGAAAAACTGTTTTTT.

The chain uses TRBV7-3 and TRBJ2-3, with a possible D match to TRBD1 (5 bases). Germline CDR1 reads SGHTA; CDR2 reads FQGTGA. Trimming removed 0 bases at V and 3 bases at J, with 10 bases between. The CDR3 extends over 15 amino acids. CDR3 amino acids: CASSLTGARTDTQYF. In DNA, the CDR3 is TGTGCCAGCAGCTTAACTGGGGCTCGTACAGATACGCAGTATTTT. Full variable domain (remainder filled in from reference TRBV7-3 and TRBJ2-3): GAGVSQTPSNKVTEKGKYVELRCDPISGHTALYWYRQSLGQGPEFLIYFQGTGAADDSGLPNDRFFAVRPEGSVSTLKIQRTERGDSAVYLCASSLTGARTDTQYFGPGTRLTVL.

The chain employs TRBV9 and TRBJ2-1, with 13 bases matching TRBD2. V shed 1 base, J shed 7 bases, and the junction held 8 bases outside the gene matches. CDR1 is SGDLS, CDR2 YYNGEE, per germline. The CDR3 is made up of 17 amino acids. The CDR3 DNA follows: TGTGCCAGCAGCGTATATGACGGACTAGCGGGGGATAATGAGCAGTTCTTC. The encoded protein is CASSVYDGLAGDNEQFF.

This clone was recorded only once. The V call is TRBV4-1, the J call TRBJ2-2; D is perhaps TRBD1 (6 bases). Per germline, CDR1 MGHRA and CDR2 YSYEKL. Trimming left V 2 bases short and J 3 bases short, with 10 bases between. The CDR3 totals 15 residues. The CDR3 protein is CASSQIDRYTGELFF. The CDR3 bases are TGCGCCAGCAGCCAAATCGACAGGTACACCGGGGAGCTGTTTTTT.